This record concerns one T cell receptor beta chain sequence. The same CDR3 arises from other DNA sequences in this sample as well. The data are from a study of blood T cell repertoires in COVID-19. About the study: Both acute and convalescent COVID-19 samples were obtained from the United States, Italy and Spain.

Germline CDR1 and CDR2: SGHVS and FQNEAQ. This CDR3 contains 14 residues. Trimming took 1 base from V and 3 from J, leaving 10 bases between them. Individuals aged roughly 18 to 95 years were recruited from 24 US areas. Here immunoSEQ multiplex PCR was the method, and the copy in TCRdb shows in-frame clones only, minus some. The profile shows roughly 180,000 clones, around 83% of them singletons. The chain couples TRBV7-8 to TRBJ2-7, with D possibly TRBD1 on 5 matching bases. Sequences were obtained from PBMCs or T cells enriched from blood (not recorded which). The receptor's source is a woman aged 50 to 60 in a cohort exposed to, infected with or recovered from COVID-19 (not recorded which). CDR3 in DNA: TGTGCCAGCAGCTTAGGGCAGGGCGTCTACGAGCAGTACTTC. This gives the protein CASSLGQGVYEQYF.